This TCR beta chain derives from a study of human T cells and chemical hapten exposure. The study's findings and limits: Expanded TCRs produced significantly more large CDR3 similarity clusters than controls did.

Authors' processing steps: Between 23,224 and 690,600 TCRs appeared in each sample, and the median stood at 95,638. One entry per CDR3 protein results from TCRdb running MiXCR on the RACE reads. TCRdb's processing, not the study's, gives the V and J calls here. The data hold under 120,000 distinct CDR3 sequences, with roughly 11% observed a single time. Time point denoted: patch test 1, 2 weeks after DPC sensitization. As to treatment: therapeutic diphenylcyclopropenone sensitization with weekly scalp DPC. This clonotype has at least ten counts. Its antigen is undetermined. The clonotype was recovered from a woman aged 40 to 55 with alopecia areata. Some clones in this sample may be carry-over from other donors' samples. Sequenced material: whole blood, taken in connection with sensitization to the hapten diphenylcyclopropenone (DPC).

CDR3 DNA: TGTGCCAGCAGCCCCCAAGCGGGACTAGCGTTCAACGAGCAGTACTTC. Protein sequence: CASSPQAGLAFNEQYF. This rearrangement joins TRBV9 to TRBJ2-7; 10 bases are shared with TRBD2. Germline trimming cut 4 bases from V and 5 bases from J; bases unmatched to any gene: 12. Germline V gene data show CDR1 as SGDLS and CDR2 as YYNGEE. The CDR3 extends over 16 amino acids. Together with reference TRBV9 and TRBJ2-7, the CDR3 gives the full variable domain: DSGVTQTPKHLITATGQRVTLRCSPRSGDLSVYWYQQSLDQGLQFLIQYYNGEERAKGNILERFSAQQFPDLHSELNLSSLELGDSALYFCASSPQAGLAFNEQYFGPGTRLTVT.